This T cell receptor beta chain was sequenced during a study of cytotoxic CD8 clonotypes in ibrutinib-treated CLL. About the study: Patient counts were 11 relapsed/refractory, around 15 treatment-naive and around 18 IGHV unmutated. Among patients, around 24 responded partially and 2 completely; roughly 14 then stayed remitted and around twelve progressed after median roughly 73 months. Response samples were taken after a median of around 11 months on treatment, range 6 to 36. General study results and limits: There were few public clonotypes, and on treatment they contracted or stayed stable.

V shed 3 bases and J shed 6 bases, with 11 bases lying between them. Germline CDR1 reads MDHEN; CDR2 reads SYDVKM. The CDR3 sequence is 14 residues long. Libraries were prepared by immunoSEQ multiplex PCR; TCRdb keeps only in-frame clonotypes and omits some of them. The table has 50,000 to 75,000 clones, approximately 71% seen once. A word on this clone: Its antigen is as yet unknown.

The V and J genes are TRBV28 and TRBJ1-4, with unresolved D. The source of this sequence is a human donor with chronic lymphocytic leukemia. This sample comprised PBMCs, obtained after 12 months of ibrutinib treatment. CDR3 protein: CASSFAGVDEKLFF. The CDR3 DNA sequence: TGTGCCAGCAGTTTTGCGGGTGTCGATGAAAAACTGTTTTTT.